The clone carrying this T cell receptor (beta chain) was seen repeatedly, ten times or more. Using a J-beta primer mix together with a sample-barcoded 5' primer, a second PCR was run for roughly 6 to 12 cycles. TCRdb reprocessed the 5' RACE reads with MiXCR, giving one entry per CDR3 protein. The sample records 380,000 or so distinct CDR3 sequences, approximately 47% being singletons. Germline CDR1 is SGHDN and CDR2 is FVKESK. V shed 5 bases and J shed 0 bases, with 4 bases lying between them. The length of the CDR3 is 12 residues. This sample stems from a study of blood T cells in healthy people across ages.

The chain links TRBV14 to TRBJ1-2, with unresolved D. The clonotype was recovered from a man aged 55 to 69 in good health. The sequencing input was blood. CDR3 amino acids: CASSYANYGYTF. The CDR3 coding sequence is TGTGCCAGCAGCTACGCTAACTATGGCTACACCTTC.